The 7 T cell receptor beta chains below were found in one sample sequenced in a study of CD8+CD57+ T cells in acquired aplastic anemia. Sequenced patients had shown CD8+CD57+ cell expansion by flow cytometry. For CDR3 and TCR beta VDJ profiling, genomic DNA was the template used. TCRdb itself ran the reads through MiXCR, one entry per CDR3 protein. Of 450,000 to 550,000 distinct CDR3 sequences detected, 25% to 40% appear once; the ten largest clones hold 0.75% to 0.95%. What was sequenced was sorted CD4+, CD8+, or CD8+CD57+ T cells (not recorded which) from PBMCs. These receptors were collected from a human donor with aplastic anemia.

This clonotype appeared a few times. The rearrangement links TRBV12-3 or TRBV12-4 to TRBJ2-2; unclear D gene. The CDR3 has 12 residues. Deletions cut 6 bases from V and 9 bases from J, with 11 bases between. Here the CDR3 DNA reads TGTGCCAGCAGAGAAGGGTTCCGGGAGCTGTTTTTT. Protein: CASREGFRELFF.

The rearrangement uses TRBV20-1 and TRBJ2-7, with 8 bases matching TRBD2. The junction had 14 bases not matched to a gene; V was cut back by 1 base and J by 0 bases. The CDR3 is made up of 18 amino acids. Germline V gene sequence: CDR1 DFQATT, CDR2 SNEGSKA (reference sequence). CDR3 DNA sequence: TGCAGTGCTAGAGTGGGGGCACCCGGACTAGCCGGCTCCTACGAGCAGTACTTC. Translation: CSARVGAPGLAGSYEQYF.

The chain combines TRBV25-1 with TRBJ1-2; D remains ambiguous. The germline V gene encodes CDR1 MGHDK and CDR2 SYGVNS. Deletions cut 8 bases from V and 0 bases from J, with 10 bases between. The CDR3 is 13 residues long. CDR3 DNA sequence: TGTGCCAGCGCTGCAAGGGCTAACTATGGCTACACCTTC. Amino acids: CASAARANYGYTF.

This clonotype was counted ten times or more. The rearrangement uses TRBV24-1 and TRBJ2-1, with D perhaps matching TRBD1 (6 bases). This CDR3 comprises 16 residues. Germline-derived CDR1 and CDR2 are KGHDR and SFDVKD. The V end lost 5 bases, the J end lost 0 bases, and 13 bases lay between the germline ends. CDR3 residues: CATSAPQGSSYNEQFF. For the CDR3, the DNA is TGTGCCACCAGTGCCCCACAGGGATCCTCCTACAATGAGCAGTTCTTC.

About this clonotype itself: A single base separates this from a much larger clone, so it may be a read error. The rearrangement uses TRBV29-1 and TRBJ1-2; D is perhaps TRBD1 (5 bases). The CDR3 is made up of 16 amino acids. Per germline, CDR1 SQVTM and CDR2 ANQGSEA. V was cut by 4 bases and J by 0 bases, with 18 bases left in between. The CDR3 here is CSVVRGLNLANYGYTF. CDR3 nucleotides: TGCAGCGTTGTCCGGGGCCTAAATTTAGCTAACTATGGCTACACCTTC.

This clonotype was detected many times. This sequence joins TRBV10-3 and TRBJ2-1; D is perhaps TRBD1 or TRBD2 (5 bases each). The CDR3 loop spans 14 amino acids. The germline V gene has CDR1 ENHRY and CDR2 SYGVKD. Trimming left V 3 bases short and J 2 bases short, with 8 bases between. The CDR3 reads CAISDRDPYNEQFF. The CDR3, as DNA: TGTGCCATCAGTGATCGGGACCCCTACAATGAGCAGTTCTTC.

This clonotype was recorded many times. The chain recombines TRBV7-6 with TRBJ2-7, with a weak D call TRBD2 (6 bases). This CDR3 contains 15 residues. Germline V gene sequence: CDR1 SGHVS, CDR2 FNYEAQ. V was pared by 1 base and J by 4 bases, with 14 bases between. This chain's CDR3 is CASSLVPGTDYEQYF. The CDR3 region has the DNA TGTGCCAGCAGCTTAGTTCCGGGGACTGATTACGAGCAGTACTTC.